This T cell receptor beta chain was recovered during a study of T-cell reconstitution after alpha-beta-depleted transplantation in children. Unique molecular identifiers were incorporated into the prepared TCRbeta library. TCRdb redid the calling of the PCR reads with MiXCR, one entry per CDR3 protein. The sample has about 980,000 distinct CDR3 sequences, about 29% seen once. The sample holds one count of this clonotype. V lost 2 bases, J lost 0 bases, and 8 bases stayed unmatched. The germline gives CDR1 LGHNA, CDR2 YSLEER. The CDR3 runs to 19 residues. V and J are TRBV4-3 and TRBJ2-6; 9 nucleotides agree with TRBD1. The receptor's source is a boy younger than two who had a stem cell transplant for SCID, so the T cells may come from the graft donor. The starting material was PBMCs, mostly from graft donor cells, obtained 360 days after TCRalphabeta/CD19-depleted stem cell transplant. In DNA form, the CDR3 reads TGCGCCAGCAGCCAACGTCCGGGACAGGGAGGCTCTGGGGCCAACGTCCTGACTTTC. It encodes CASSQRPGQGGSGANVLTF.